The 26 T cell receptor beta chains listed next were all sequenced from one sample in a study of T cells in tuberculosis. TCRdb's copy holds only in-frame clones and misses some; the assay was immunoSEQ multiplex PCR. The table has about 41,000 clones, 95% seen once. The sample consisted of PBMCs. Source of these receptors: a donor between 10 and 35 years old with latent tuberculosis or without tuberculosis infection.

The chain combines TRBV5-6 with TRBJ1-1; possible D gene TRBD1, 5 bases. The CDR3 has 12 residues. Germline CDR1 and CDR2: SGHDT and YYEEEE. V was trimmed by 3 bases and J by 4 bases, leaving 7 bases between them. CDR3 sequence reads: CASSSGGTEAFF. CDR3 coding DNA: TGTGCCAGCAGCTCGGGGGGCACTGAAGCTTTCTTT.

This clone was observed a single time. The V gene is TRBV7-9, the J gene TRBJ1-1; TRBD1 matches at 7 bases. The germline V gene has CDR1 SEHNR and CDR2 FQNEAQ (reference sequence). V shed 2 bases and J 9 bases; nucleotides not matched to a gene: 9. The CDR3 sequence is 14 residues long. The CDR3 bases are TGTGCCAGCAGCTTAACGGAGGGACAGCGGCAAGCTTTCTTT. It specifies CASSLTEGQRQAFF.

This sequence joins TRBV5-6 and TRBJ2-7, with 10 bases that match TRBD1. V shed 6 bases, J shed 4 bases, and the junction held 7 bases outside the gene matches. CDR1 and CDR2 (germline): SGHDT, YYEEEE. CDR3 size: 14 residues. The CDR3 sequence: CASTPGTGVYEQYF. CDR3 in DNA: TGTGCCAGCACCCCAGGGACAGGGGTTTACGAGCAGTACTTC.

The chain has TRBV12-2 and TRBJ1-3. TRBV12-2 has pseudogene status. The CDR3 is made up of 11 amino acids. CDR3 residues: CASKRVNTIYF. CDR3 nucleotide sequence: TGTGCAAGTAAGCGCGTCAACACCATATATTTT.

The chain recombines TRBV28 with TRBJ1-3; 9 bases are a match to TRBD1. This CDR3 is built from 16 residues. V was pared by 3 bases and J by 4 bases, with 7 bases of the junction left unmatched. CDR1 is MDHEN, CDR2 SYDVKM, per germline. CDR3 sequence: CASSFLQGAAGNTIYF. CDR3 DNA: TGTGCCAGCAGTTTTCTACAGGGGGCGGCGGGAAACACCATATATTTT.

The CDR3 DNA sequence: TGTGCCAGCAGTTTAGCCCTGGGATCAGGGGTCCCAAATTCACCCCTCCACTTT. It codes for CASSLALGSGVPNSPLHF. The chain employs TRBV28 and TRBJ1-6, with D perhaps TRBD1 (6 bases). With 2 bases removed from V and 7 bases from J, the gap between germline ends came to 21 bases. Germline CDR1 reads MDHEN; CDR2 reads SYDVKM. This CDR3 spans 18 amino acids.

The chain is built from TRBV7-3 and TRBJ1-2; D is possibly TRBD1 (5 bases). The CDR3 spans 14 residues. V was cut by 2 bases and J by 6 bases, with 13 bases left in between. Germline V lookup: CDR1 SGHTA, CDR2 FQGTGA. CDR3 DNA: TGTGCCAGCAGCTTAGAGGCAGGGAAGAATGGCTACACCTTC. Amino acid sequence: CASSLEAGKNGYTF.

This clone was seen once. The CDR3 nucleotides read TGTGCCTGGAGTTCGGGAGGTAGCGGCACAGATACGCAGTATTTT. It yields the protein CAWSSGGSGTDTQYF. The V call is TRBV30, the J call TRBJ2-3, with 7 bases that match TRBD2. CDR1 and CDR2 from the germline V gene are GTSNPN and SVGIG (reference sequence). V was clipped by 2 bases and J by 1 base; unmatched bases: 6. The CDR3 has 15 residues.

The chain carries TRBV5-1 and TRBJ2-3; 10 bases agree with TRBD2. V lost 4 bases and J lost 0; bases outside the gene matches: 11. The CDR3 has 18 amino acids. CDR1 is SGHRS and CDR2 is YFSETQ in the germline V gene. As DNA, the CDR3 is TGCGCCAGCAGCCCGAGGACTAGCGGAGGCCTCAGCACAGATACGCAGTATTTT. This codes for CASSPRTSGGLSTDTQYF.

The rearrangement links TRBV6-1 to TRBJ1-2; TRBD1 agrees at 9 bases. Trimming removed 3 bases from V and 8 bases from J; junction bases left unmatched: 13. CDR3 size: 16 residues. From germline, CDR1 is MNHNS and CDR2 SASEGT. CDR3 in DNA: TGTGCCAGCAGTGATGAAGCCGGGACAGGGCGGCTCGGCTACACCTTC. Encoded protein: CASSDEAGTGRLGYTF.

The rearrangement links TRBV15 to TRBJ1-2, with D perhaps matching TRBD1 (6 bases). This CDR3 comprises 13 residues. The germline V gene has CDR1 LNHNV and CDR2 YYDKDF (reference sequence). The V and J ends lost 5 bases and 5 bases respectively, with 12 bases between them. CDR3 nucleotides: TGTGCCACCAGCTCCGAACAGGGTTATGGCTACACCTTC. This codes for CATSSEQGYGYTF.

This chain joins TRBV28 and TRBJ2-2, with TRBD1 matching 8 bases. The CDR3 runs to 12 residues. Germline assignment: CDR1 MDHEN and CDR2 SYDVKM. The V segment lost 11 bases and the J segment 6 bases; nucleotides outside the gene matches: 5. CDR3 loop: CAARGPAGELFF. In DNA form, the CDR3 reads TGTGCCGCCAGGGGGCCGGCCGGGGAGCTGTTTTTT.

This rearrangement joins TRBV4-3 to TRBJ2-7; TRBD2 aligns across 8 bases. After removal of 4 bases from V and 1 base from J, the junction contained 9 bases not matched to a gene. The germline gives CDR1 LGHNA, CDR2 YSLEER. This CDR3 has 16 amino acids. CDR3 sequence: CASSLAIGGASYEQYF. DNA of the CDR3: TGCGCCAGCAGCCTCGCGATCGGGGGGGCTTCCTACGAGCAGTACTTC.

The genes are TRBV27 and TRBJ1-5; a possible D gene is TRBD1 (6 bases). Germline V gene data show CDR1 as MNHEY and CDR2 as SMNVEV (reference sequence). The CDR3 loop spans 12 amino acids. V lost 5 bases to trimming and J lost 4 bases, with 6 bases between them. Written as DNA, the CDR3 is TGTGCCAGCAGTGGACAGAATCAGCCCCAGCATTTT. It is translated as CASSGQNQPQHF.

V and J are TRBV7-2 and TRBJ2-1; a weak D match, TRBD1 (6 bases). Between the trimmed V and J ends, which lost 4 bases and 5 bases, there was a span of 12 bases. The CDR3 is 14 amino acids. Germline V gene data show CDR1 as SGHTA and CDR2 as FQGNSA. CDR3: CASSSTGMHNEQFF. The DNA of the CDR3 is TGTGCCAGCAGCTCAACAGGGATGCACAATGAGCAGTTCTTC.

The chain employs TRBV13 and TRBJ2-7; tentative D call: TRBD2 (5 bases). Germline V gene sequence: CDR1 PRHDT, CDR2 FYEKMQ (reference sequence). V was clipped by 5 bases and J by 0 bases, with 14 bases between them. The CDR3 has 15 amino acids. This CDR3 is CASSPSRANSYEQYF. The DNA of the CDR3 is TGTGCCAGCAGCCCCTCGAGGGCTAACTCCTACGAGCAGTACTTC.

CDR3 nucleotides: TGTGCCAGCAGCTTAAACGGACAGGGTAACTATGGCTACACCTTC. Amino acids: CASSLNGQGNYGYTF. The rearrangement joins TRBV7-9 to TRBJ1-2; 8 bases fit TRBD1. This CDR3 has 15 residues. Germline trimming cut 2 bases from V and 1 base from J; bases unmatched to any gene: 3. The V gene's germline CDR1 is SEHNR and CDR2 FQNEAQ (reference sequence).

This chain joins TRBV19 and TRBJ1-1; unclear D gene. The CDR3 spans 14 residues. Deletions cut 5 bases from V and 0 bases from J, with 10 bases between. Germline values: CDR1 LNHDA, CDR2 SQIVND (reference sequence). CDR3: CASSPFGVNTEAFF. Here the CDR3 DNA reads TGTGCCAGTAGTCCATTTGGAGTGAACACTGAAGCTTTCTTT.

Only one count was recorded for this clone. The chain is built from TRBV30 and TRBJ2-5; TRBD1 aligns across 9 bases. Germline V lookup: CDR1 GTSNPN, CDR2 SVGIG (reference sequence). V gave up 0 bases and J gave up 3 bases; unmatched junction bases: 5. CDR3 length: 15 amino acids. Here the CDR3 reads CAWSVGDREEETQYF. The CDR3 nucleotides are TGTGCCTGGAGTGTAGGGGACAGGGAGGAAGAGACCCAGTACTTC.

The rearrangement uses TRBV7-2 and TRBJ2-1; perhaps TRBD2 as D (6 bases). The CDR3 contains 14 residues. The germline gives CDR1 SGHTA, CDR2 FQGNSA. V was trimmed by 4 bases and J by 7 bases, leaving 14 bases between them. CDR3 in amino acids: CASSSGVAGNEQFF. The DNA of the CDR3 is TGTGCCAGCAGCTCGGGGGTGGCTGGGAATGAGCAGTTCTTC.

The chain uses TRBV11-3 and TRBJ2-7, with 7 positions matching TRBD2. The CDR3 extends over 18 amino acids. V trimming: 1 base; J trimming: 2 bases; junction bases outside the gene matches: 14. Germline-derived CDR1 and CDR2 are SGHNT and YENEEA. In DNA form, the CDR3 reads TGTGCCAGCAGCTTAGTTTCCCCTACTAGCGCCGGTCCCTACGAGCAGTACTTC. Protein: CASSLVSPTSAGPYEQYF. Using reference TRBV11-3 and TRBJ2-7 for the parts outside the CDR3, the full variable domain is EAGVVQSPRYKIIEKKQPVAFWCNPISGHNTLYWYLQNLGQGPELLIRYENEEAVDDSQLPKDRFSAERLKGVDSTLKIQPAELGDSAVYLCASSLVSPTSAGPYEQYFGPGTRLTVT.

CDR3 residues: CASSLDTTGYTF. The CDR3 nucleotides are TGTGCCAGCAGCTTAGATACTACCGGCTACACCTTC. The rearrangement links TRBV11-2 to TRBJ1-2; D is unresolved. Deletions cut 0 bases from V and 8 bases from J, with 7 bases between. This CDR3 spans 12 amino acids. CDR1 is SGHAT, CDR2 FQNNGV, per germline.

This sequence joins TRBV5-1 and TRBJ1-4, with D maybe TRBD1 (6 bases). Trimming took 4 bases from V and 5 from J, leaving 15 bases between them. Looked up from germline, CDR1 is SGHRS and CDR2 is YFSETQ. This CDR3 comprises 15 residues. CDR3 protein: CASSLTGTSNEKLFF. CDR3 DNA: TGCGCCAGCAGCCTCACTGGGACAAGCAATGAAAAACTGTTTTTT.

The rearrangement links TRBV5-6 to TRBJ1-1, with 7 bases matching TRBD1. The V gene end was trimmed by 3 bases and the J gene end by 1 base; junction bases not matched to a gene: 0. Germline-derived CDR1 and CDR2 are SGHDT and YYEEEE. CDR3 size: 13 residues. CDR3 DNA sequence: TGTGCCAGCAGCTGGGACAGGAACACTGAAGCTTTCTTT. Protein sequence: CASSWDRNTEAFF.

This clone was recorded only once. The chain carries TRBV19 and TRBJ1-1; 7 positions agree with TRBD1. CDR1 is LNHDA and CDR2 is SQIVND in the germline V gene (reference sequence). The CDR3 is 16 residues long. V lost 7 bases to trimming and J lost 0 bases; unmatched junction nucleotides: 11. The chain's CDR3 is CASIDRAGQVNTEAFF. CDR3 in DNA: TGTGCCAGTATTGACCGCGCCGGACAGGTGAACACTGAAGCTTTCTTT.

The chain is built from TRBV27 and TRBJ2-1; 12 bases align to TRBD2. CDR3 size: 17 residues. Germline V gene lookup returns CDR1 MNHEY and CDR2 SMNVEV (reference sequence). V lost 5 bases, J lost 0 bases, and 5 bases stayed unmatched. Here the CDR3 reads CASSPRTSGVSYNEQFF. CDR3 sequence (DNA): TGTGCCAGCAGTCCACGGACTAGCGGGGTCTCCTACAATGAGCAGTTCTTC.